The 19 T cell receptor beta chains reported below all come from one sample, sequenced in a study of cytomegalovirus exposure and HLA in healthy donors. The study ran its PCR with 60 Vbeta and 13 Jbeta primers. Assay: immunoSEQ multiplex PCR; the TCRdb copy retains only in-frame clones and omits some. The data hold about 160,000 clones, with 75% to 90% observed a single time. The specimen sequenced was PBMCs. The receptors were gathered from a woman in her late teens or twenties in good health and CMV-seronegative.

Comment on this clone: Relative to the germline gene, one junction end is altered; a read error may explain this. The V call is TRBV6-1, the J call TRBJ1-5; TRBD1 aligns across 8 bases. The CDR3 sequence is 15 residues long. Germline V gene sequence: CDR1 MNHNS, CDR2 SASEGT. CDR3 DNA sequence: TGTGCCAGCAGGATTCCCGGGACAGGCAATCGGCCCCAGCATTTT. It is translated as CASRIPGTGNRPQHF.

The genes are TRBV7-8 and TRBJ2-1; 9 bases align to TRBD2. The CDR3 sequence is 16 residues long. Trimming at V came to 4 bases and at J to 4 bases, leaving 8 bases not matched to a gene. Germline CDR1 SGHVS, CDR2 FQNEAQ. The CDR3 bases are TGTGCCAGCAGCTGGAATAGCGGGAGTATTTACAATGAGCAGTTCTTC. This encodes CASSWNSGSIYNEQFF. Looking up the rest from reference TRBV7-8 and TRBJ2-1 gives the full variable domain: GAGVSQSPRYKVAKRGQDVALRCDPISGHVSLFWYQQALGQGPEFLTYFQNEAQLDKSGLPSDRFFAERPEGSVSTLKIQRTQQEDSAVYLCASSWNSGSIYNEQFFGPGTRLTVL.

The chain links TRBV27 to TRBJ1-2; 8 bases fit TRBD1. Trimming took 4 bases from V and 2 from J; bases not matched to a gene: 3. The CDR3 is 14 residues long. Germline loops: CDR1 MNHEY, CDR2 SMNVEV (reference sequence). CDR3 coding DNA: TGTGCCAGCAGTTCTGGGACAGGCAACTATGGCTACACCTTC. Its protein is CASSSGTGNYGYTF.

The J gene is TRBJ1-1, the V gene TRBV27; no clear D. This CDR3 region has 15 residues. Germline V gives CDR1 MNHEY, CDR2 SMNVEV (reference sequence). Between the trimmed V and J ends, which lost 1 base and 0 bases, there was a span of 9 bases. CDR3 in amino acids: CASSLLASLNTEAFF. The CDR3 region has the DNA TGTGCCAGCAGTTTATTAGCCAGCTTGAACACTGAAGCTTTCTTT.

J is TRBJ2-5 and V is TRBV19; D perhaps matches TRBD2 (7 bases). The DNA end favors TRBJ2-7, so the J call may be wrong. The CDR3 spans 14 residues. The germline gives CDR1 LNHDA, CDR2 SQIVND (reference sequence). Written as DNA, the CDR3 is TGTGCCAGTAGTATGGAGGGGGGGATCAACGAGCAGTACTTC. This encodes CASSMEGGINEQYF.

The chain uses TRBV18 and TRBJ2-7; 9 positions match TRBD1. The germline V gene encodes CDR1 KGHSH and CDR2 LQKENI. Trimming removed 4 bases from V and 4 bases from J; junction bases left unmatched: 5. The CDR3 extends over 14 amino acids. The CDR3 loop reads CASSLGQGPYEQYF. In DNA form, the CDR3 reads TGTGCCAGCTCACTGGGACAGGGTCCTTACGAGCAGTACTTC.

The genes are TRBV29-1 and TRBJ1-2, with D possibly TRBD1 on 6 matching bases. Trimming pared 5 bases from V and 8 bases from J, leaving 18 bases between. Germline V gene data show CDR1 as SQVTM and CDR2 as ANQGSEA. CDR3 length: 13 amino acids. For the CDR3, the DNA is TGCAGCGTTCTAACTGGGGGGGCAACGGGCTACACCTTC. It encodes CSVLTGGATGYTF.

This clone came up once. The CDR3 sequence: CASSQAVAPPGELFF. CDR3 sequence (DNA): TGTGCCAGCAGCCAAGCGGTGGCGCCCCCCGGGGAGCTGTTTTTT. J is TRBJ2-2 and V is TRBV6-6, with a tentative D call TRBD2 (5 bases). Per the germline V gene, CDR1 is MNHNY and CDR2 is SVGAGI (reference sequence). This CDR3 has 15 residues. Trimming pared 6 bases from V and 6 bases from J, leaving 17 bases between.

The chain carries TRBV7-2 and TRBJ1-4; 8 nucleotides agree with TRBD1. This CDR3 is built from 13 residues. Germline V gene lookup returns CDR1 SGHTA and CDR2 FQGNSA. V dropped 5 bases and J dropped 8; count of bases not matched to a gene: 4. CDR3 nucleotides: TGTGCCAGCAGCGCCCGGGACAGGGAAAAACTGTTTTTT. Its protein is CASSARDREKLFF.

The V gene is TRBV7-8, the J gene TRBJ2-7; no clear D gene. V was trimmed by 1 base and J by 3 bases, leaving 10 bases between them. In germline, CDR1 is SGHVS, CDR2 FQNEAQ. The CDR3 is 14 amino acids. The CDR3 coding sequence is TGTGCCAGCAGCTTAGATGGAGAGTACTACGAGCAGTACTTC. Translating it yields CASSLDGEYYEQYF.

The gene calls are TRBV19 and TRBJ2-1, with D perhaps TRBD1 (5 bases). Germline lookup yields CDR1 LNHDA and CDR2 SQIVND (reference sequence). This CDR3 contains 15 residues. Trimming shortened V by 3 bases and J by 3 bases, and 12 bases separated the two germline ends. The CDR3 coding sequence is TGTGCCAGTAGTATTAAGTGGGGCCTCTACAATGAGCAGTTCTTC. It translates to CASSIKWGLYNEQFF.

The chain has TRBV18 and TRBJ2-5, with TRBD2 matching 9 bases. CDR1 and CDR2 from the germline V gene are KGHSH and LQKENI. The trim removed 3 bases at V and 1 base at J, leaving 6 bases unmatched. The CDR3 sequence is 16 residues long. DNA for the CDR3: TGTGCCAGCTCACCCGTTAGCGGGAGTGGCCAAGAGACCCAGTACTTC. Its protein is CASSPVSGSGQETQYF.

The V call is TRBV28, the J call TRBJ2-1, with TRBD2 identical over 14 bases. Trimming removed 5 bases from V and 8 bases from J; junction bases left unmatched: 8. The CDR3 covers 16 residues. CDR1 MDHEN and CDR2 SYDVKM come from the germline V gene. DNA of the CDR3: TGTGCCAGCAGTCTGTGGGGACTAGCGGGAGAGGATGAGCAGTTCTTC. It encodes CASSLWGLAGEDEQFF.

The chain uses TRBV5-1 and TRBJ2-5; D is unclear. Germline CDR1 SGHRS, CDR2 YFSETQ. This CDR3 is built from 14 residues. The V end lost 6 bases, the J end lost 2 bases, and 14 bases lay between the germline ends. CDR3 nucleotides: TGCGCCAGCAATCCCTCCAGGCCTCAAGAGACCCAGTACTTC. Translation gives CASNPSRPQETQYF.

The chain carries TRBV19 and TRBJ2-5; TRBD1 agrees at 11 bases. The germline CDR1 and CDR2 sequences are LNHDA and SQIVND (reference sequence). The junction had 6 bases not matched to a gene; V was cut back by 4 bases and J by 5 bases. The CDR3 covers 15 residues. The DNA for the CDR3 is TGTGCCAGTAGTACGCCCGGGACAGGGGGGGAGACCCAGTACTTC. Its translation: CASSTPGTGGETQYF.

This rearrangement joins TRBV7-8 to TRBJ2-7; 8 positions agree with TRBD1. J was trimmed by 7 bases and V by 7 bases; bases with no gene match: 12. Looked up from germline, CDR1 is SGHVS and CDR2 is FQNEAQ. This CDR3 region has 14 residues. The CDR3 reads CASTEDRVKEEQYF. For the CDR3, the DNA is TGTGCCAGCACCGAGGACAGGGTAAAGGAAGAGCAGTACTTC.

The V gene is TRBV6-1, the J gene TRBJ2-1, with 8 bases aligning to TRBD2. CDR1 is MNHNS, CDR2 SASEGT, per germline. The V segment lost 1 base and the J segment 6 bases; nucleotides outside the gene matches: 17. The CDR3 totals 19 residues. The CDR3 protein is CASSEVPALGLGGSNEQFF. CDR3 nucleotides: TGTGCCAGCAGTGAAGTGCCGGCATTGGGACTAGGCGGAAGCAATGAGCAGTTCTTC.

This CDR3 is CASSRLTGTGRTGANVLTF. Written as DNA, the CDR3 is TGTGCCAGCTCACGATTGACCGGGACAGGGAGGACTGGGGCCAACGTCCTGACTTTC. V and J are TRBV18 and TRBJ2-6; 9 bases are a match to TRBD1. The V segment lost 4 bases and the J segment 2 bases; nucleotides outside the gene matches: 12. The CDR3 loop spans 19 amino acids. CDR1 and CDR2 (germline): KGHSH, LQKENI.

The chain carries TRBV4-1 and TRBJ2-6; a weak D match, TRBD1 (5 bases). V gave up 2 bases and J gave up 2 bases, with 16 bases separating them. The CDR3 loop spans 18 amino acids. Germline V CDR1 and CDR2: MGHRA, YSYEKL. The CDR3 loop reads CASSQYTQGNAGANVLTF. The CDR3, as DNA: TGCGCCAGCAGCCAATATACGCAGGGAAACGCTGGGGCCAACGTCCTGACTTTC.